Each of the 9 T cell receptor beta chains below was sequenced from the same sample in a study of cytomegalovirus exposure and HLA in healthy donors. In the PCR, 60 Vbeta and 13 Jbeta primers were used. This table comes from immunoSEQ multiplex PCR, and its TCRdb copy is limited to in-frame clones, with some not included. The sample lists roughly 150,000 clones, about 81% seen once, with approximately 1.6% in the top ten. The sequencing input was PBMCs. The receptors stem from a girl under 18 in good health and CMV-seropositive.

The chain carries TRBV15 and TRBJ2-1, with 9 bases that match TRBD2. Germline V CDR1 and CDR2: LNHNV, YYDKDF (reference sequence). The V and J ends lost 3 bases and 4 bases, in that order; junction bases with no gene match: 10. The CDR3 sequence is 17 residues long. CDR3 nucleotides: TGTGCCACCAGCAGGGAAATAGCGGGAGTCTTGTACAATGAGCAGTTCTTC. It translates to CATSREIAGVLYNEQFF.

The chain couples TRBV6-5 to TRBJ1-2; the D gene is possibly TRBD1 (6 bases). Germline V gives CDR1 MNHEY, CDR2 SVGAGI. V was clipped by 5 bases and J by 0 bases, with 10 bases between them. The CDR3 has 14 residues. CDR3 sequence reads: CASSDDRTNYGYTF. Here the CDR3 DNA reads TGTGCCAGCAGTGACGACAGGACTAACTATGGCTACACCTTC.

The chain joins TRBV28 to TRBJ1-5, with D tentatively TRBD1 (5 bases). V was pared by 4 bases and J by 6 bases, with 7 bases between. Germline assignment: CDR1 MDHEN and CDR2 SYDVKM. The CDR3 is 12 amino acids. In DNA form, the CDR3 reads TGTGCCAGCAGTTACGGGGGTCAGCCCCAGCATTTT. Amino acids: CASSYGGQPQHF.

This rearrangement joins TRBV18 to TRBJ1-1, with 7 bases aligning to TRBD1. CDR1 is KGHSH, CDR2 LQKENI, per germline. Trimming cost V 1 base and J 1 base; bases outside gene matches: 6. The CDR3 runs to 16 residues. For the CDR3, the DNA is TGTGCCAGCTCACCACAGGGGGCCGGCCAGAACACTGAAGCTTTCTTT. It codes for CASSPQGAGQNTEAFF.

This clone was seen a few times. CDR3 residues: CASSLGGPREAFF. The CDR3 region has the DNA TGTGCCAGCAGCTTAGGAGGGCCGCGCGAAGCTTTCTTT. V is TRBV7-2 and J is TRBJ1-1; no reliable D call. V lost 1 base and J lost 8, with 11 bases in between. CDR3 size: 13 residues. The germline gives CDR1 SGHTA, CDR2 FQGNSA.

This clone was counted a single time. V and J are TRBV10-3 and TRBJ1-3; D ambiguous. The germline V gene has CDR1 ENHRY and CDR2 SYGVKD. The CDR3 is made up of 14 amino acids. V lost 5 bases, J lost 0 bases, and 8 bases lay in between. The CDR3 sequence: CAISPESSGNTIYF. CDR3 coding DNA: TGTGCCATCAGTCCGGAGAGCTCTGGAAACACCATATATTTT.

CDR3 in amino acids: CASSYGTGPPAFF. The CDR3 DNA reads TGTGCCAGCAGTTATGGGACAGGCCCTCCAGCTTTCTTT. This chain connects TRBV6-5 to TRBJ1-1, with 8 positions matching TRBD1. Germline CDR1 MNHEY, CDR2 SVGAGI. The V and J ends lost 3 bases and 10 bases, in that order; junction bases with no gene match: 7. The CDR3 is 13 residues long.

This chain links TRBV19 with TRBJ1-1, with 8 bases matching TRBD1. The CDR3 has 13 amino acids. Germline CDR1 is LNHDA and CDR2 is SQIVND (reference sequence). With 6 bases clipped from V and 3 bases from J, the junction kept 3 bases outside the gene matches. The CDR3 region is CASRTGEDTEAFF. CDR3 coding DNA: TGTGCCAGTAGGACAGGGGAGGACACTGAAGCTTTCTTT.

This clone has a handful of counts. This chain uses TRBV5-1 with TRBJ2-7; 13 bases agree with TRBD2. V gave up 0 bases and J gave up 7 bases; unmatched junction bases: 7. The CDR3 totals 16 residues. Germline CDR1 reads SGHRS; CDR2 reads YFSETQ. The CDR3 coding sequence is TGCGCCAGCAGCTTGGCCCGACTAGCGGGAGGACAGGAGCAGTACTTC. This codes for CASSLARLAGGQEQYF.